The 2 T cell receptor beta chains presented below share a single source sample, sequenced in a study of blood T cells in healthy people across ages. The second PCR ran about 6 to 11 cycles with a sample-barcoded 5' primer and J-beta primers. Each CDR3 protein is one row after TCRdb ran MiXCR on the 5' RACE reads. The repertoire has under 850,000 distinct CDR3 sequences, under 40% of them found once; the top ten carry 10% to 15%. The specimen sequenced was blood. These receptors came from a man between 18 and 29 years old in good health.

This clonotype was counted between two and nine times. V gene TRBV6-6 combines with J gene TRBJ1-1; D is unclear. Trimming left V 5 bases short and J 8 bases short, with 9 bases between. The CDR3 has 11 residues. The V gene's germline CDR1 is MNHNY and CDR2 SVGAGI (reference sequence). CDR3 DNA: TGTGCCAGCAGTGACACGCTCGAAGCTTTCTTT. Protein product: CASSDTLEAFF.

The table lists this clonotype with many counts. The CDR3: CASSSREVARGTKNIQYF. The CDR3, as DNA: TGTGCCAGCAGCTCCAGGGAGGTCGCAAGGGGAACCAAAAACATTCAGTACTTC. The chain carries TRBV5-6 and TRBJ2-4; maybe TRBD2 (6 bases). V was shortened by 3 bases and J by 2 bases, with 21 bases between the two germline ends. The CDR3 loop spans 18 amino acids. Germline lookup yields CDR1 SGHDT and CDR2 YYEEEE.